This T cell receptor beta chain was sequenced in a study of post-analysis software for immune sequencing data. This clonotype was counted only a few times. Antigen specificity is unknown. Included in the TCR beta cDNA libraries were unique molecular identifiers. When roughly 0.9 to 10 million T cells were used, they gave around 500,000 cDNA molecules. MiXCR was run by TCRdb on the PCR reads, yielding one entry per CDR3 protein. The table lists about 400,000 distinct CDR3 sequences, roughly 35% of them singletons. General observations from the study: When compared against controls, multiple sclerosis patients showed significantly lower normalized Chao1 diversity. Samples sharing a preparation batch grouped tightly together when assessed by F measure.

The source of this sequence is a girl aged 5-17 years with multiple sclerosis. The specimen sequenced was blood.

CDR3 in DNA: TGTGCCAGCAGTAAGGGACAGGGTGACGAGCAGTACTTC. This encodes CASSKGQGDEQYF. This chain uses TRBV12-3 or TRBV12-4 with TRBJ2-7; TRBD1 agrees at 9 bases. This CDR3 region has 13 residues. V dropped 5 bases and J dropped 5; count of bases not matched to a gene: 4.